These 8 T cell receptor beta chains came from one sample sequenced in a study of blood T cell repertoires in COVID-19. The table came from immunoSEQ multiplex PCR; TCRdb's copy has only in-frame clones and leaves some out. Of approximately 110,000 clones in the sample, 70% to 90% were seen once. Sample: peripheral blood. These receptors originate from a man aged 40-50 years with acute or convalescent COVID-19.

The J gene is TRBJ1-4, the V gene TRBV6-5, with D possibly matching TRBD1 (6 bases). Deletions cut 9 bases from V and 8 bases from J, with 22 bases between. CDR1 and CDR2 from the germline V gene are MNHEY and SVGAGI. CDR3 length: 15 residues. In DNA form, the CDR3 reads TGTGCCAGACAGGGTTTCCCAATCCTCGGGGAAAAACTGTTTTTT. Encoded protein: CARQGFPILGEKLFF.

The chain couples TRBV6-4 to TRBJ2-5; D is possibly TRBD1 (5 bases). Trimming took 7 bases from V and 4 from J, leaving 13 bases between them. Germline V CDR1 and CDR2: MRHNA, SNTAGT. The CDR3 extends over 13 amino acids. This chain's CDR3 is CASTQGLGETQYF. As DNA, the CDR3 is TGTGCCAGCACCCAGGGCTTGGGAGAGACCCAGTACTTC.

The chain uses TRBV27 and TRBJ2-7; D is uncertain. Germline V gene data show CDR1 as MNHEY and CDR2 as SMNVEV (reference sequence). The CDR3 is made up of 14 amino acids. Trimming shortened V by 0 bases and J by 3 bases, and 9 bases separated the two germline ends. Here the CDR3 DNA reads TGTGCCAGCAGTTTATCGGGCATATACTACGAGCAGTACTTC. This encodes CASSLSGIYYEQYF.

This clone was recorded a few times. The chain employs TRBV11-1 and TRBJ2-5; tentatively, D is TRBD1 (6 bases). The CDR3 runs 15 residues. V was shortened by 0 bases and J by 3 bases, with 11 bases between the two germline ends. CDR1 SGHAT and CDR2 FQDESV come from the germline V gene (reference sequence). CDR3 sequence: CASSLAYKGEETQYF. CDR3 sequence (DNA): TGTGCCAGCAGCTTAGCGTATAAGGGGGAAGAGACCCAGTACTTC.

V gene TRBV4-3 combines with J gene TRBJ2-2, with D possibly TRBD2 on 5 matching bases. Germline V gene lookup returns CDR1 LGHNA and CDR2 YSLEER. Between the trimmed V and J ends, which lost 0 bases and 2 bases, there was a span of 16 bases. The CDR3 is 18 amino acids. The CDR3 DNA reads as TGCGCCAGCAGCCAAGATGACCCTTGGCGGGCTAACACCGGGGAGCTGTTTTTT. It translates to CASSQDDPWRANTGELFF.

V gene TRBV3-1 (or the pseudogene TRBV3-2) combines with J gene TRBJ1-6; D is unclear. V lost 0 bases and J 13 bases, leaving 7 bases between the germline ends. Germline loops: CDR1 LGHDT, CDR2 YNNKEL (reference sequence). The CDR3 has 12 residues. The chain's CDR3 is CASSQDRSPLHF. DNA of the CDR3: TGTGCCAGCAGCCAAGACAGGTCCCCCCTCCACTTT.

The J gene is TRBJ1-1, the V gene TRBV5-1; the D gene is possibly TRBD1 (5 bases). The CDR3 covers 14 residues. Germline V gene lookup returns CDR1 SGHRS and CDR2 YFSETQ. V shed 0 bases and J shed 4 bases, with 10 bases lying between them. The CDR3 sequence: CASSLELGRTEAFF. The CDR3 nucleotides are TGCGCCAGCAGCTTGGAACTGGGGCGCACTGAAGCTTTCTTT.

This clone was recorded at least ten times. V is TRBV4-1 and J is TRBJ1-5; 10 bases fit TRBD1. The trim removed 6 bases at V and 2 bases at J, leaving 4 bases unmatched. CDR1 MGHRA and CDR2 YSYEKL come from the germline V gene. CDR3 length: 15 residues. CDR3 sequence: CASRAGQGGNQPQHF. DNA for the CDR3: TGCGCCAGCAGGGCTGGACAGGGGGGCAATCAGCCCCAGCATTTT.